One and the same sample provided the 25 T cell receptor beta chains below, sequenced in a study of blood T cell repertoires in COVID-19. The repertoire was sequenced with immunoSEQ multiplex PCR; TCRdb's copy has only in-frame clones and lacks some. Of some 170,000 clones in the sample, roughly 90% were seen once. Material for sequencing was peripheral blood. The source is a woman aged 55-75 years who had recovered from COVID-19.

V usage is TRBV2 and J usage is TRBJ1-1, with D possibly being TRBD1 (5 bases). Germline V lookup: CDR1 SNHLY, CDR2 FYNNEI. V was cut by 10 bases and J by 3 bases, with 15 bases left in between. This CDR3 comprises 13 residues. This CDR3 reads CATRGVAYTEAFF. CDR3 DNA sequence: TGTGCCACAAGGGGTGTAGCTTACACTGAAGCTTTCTTT.

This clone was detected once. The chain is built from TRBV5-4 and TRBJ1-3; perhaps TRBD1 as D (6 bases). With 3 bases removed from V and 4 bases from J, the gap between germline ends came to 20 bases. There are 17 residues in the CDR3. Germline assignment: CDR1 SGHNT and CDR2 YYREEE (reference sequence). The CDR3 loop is CASSWSGQSLRGNTIYF. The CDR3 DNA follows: TGTGCCAGCAGCTGGTCTGGACAGTCCCTGAGGGGAAACACCATATATTTT. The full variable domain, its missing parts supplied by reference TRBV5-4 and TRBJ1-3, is ETGVTQSPTHLIKTRGQQVTLRCSSQSGHNTVSWYQQALGQGPQFIFQYYREEENGRGNFPPRFSGLQFPNYSSELNVNALELDDSALYLCASSWSGQSLRGNTIYFGEGSWLTVV.

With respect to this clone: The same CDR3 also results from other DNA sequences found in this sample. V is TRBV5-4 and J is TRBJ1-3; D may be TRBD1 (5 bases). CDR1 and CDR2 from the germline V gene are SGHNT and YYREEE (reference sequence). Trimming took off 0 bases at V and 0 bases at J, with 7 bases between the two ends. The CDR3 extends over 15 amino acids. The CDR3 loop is CASSLGGLSGNTIYF. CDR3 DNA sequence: TGTGCCAGCAGCTTGGGGGGACTCTCTGGAAACACCATATATTTT.

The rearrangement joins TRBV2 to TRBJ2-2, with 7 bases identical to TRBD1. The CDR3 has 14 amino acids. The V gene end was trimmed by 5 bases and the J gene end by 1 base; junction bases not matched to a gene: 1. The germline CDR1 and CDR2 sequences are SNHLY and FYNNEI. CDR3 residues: CASSNRGNTGELFF. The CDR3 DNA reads TGTGCCAGCAGTAACAGGGGGAACACCGGGGAGCTGTTTTTT.

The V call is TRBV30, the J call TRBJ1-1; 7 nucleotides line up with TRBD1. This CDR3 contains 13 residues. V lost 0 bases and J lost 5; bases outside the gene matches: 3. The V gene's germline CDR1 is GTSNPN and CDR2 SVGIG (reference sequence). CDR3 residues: CAWSVDRETEAFF. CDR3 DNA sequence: TGTGCCTGGAGTGTTGACAGGGAAACTGAAGCTTTCTTT.

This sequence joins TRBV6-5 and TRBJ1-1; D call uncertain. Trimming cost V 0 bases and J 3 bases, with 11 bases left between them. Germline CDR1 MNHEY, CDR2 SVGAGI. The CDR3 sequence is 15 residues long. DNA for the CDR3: TGTGCCAGCAGTTACTCGGCGGGGAGGGACACTGAAGCTTTCTTT. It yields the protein CASSYSAGRDTEAFF.

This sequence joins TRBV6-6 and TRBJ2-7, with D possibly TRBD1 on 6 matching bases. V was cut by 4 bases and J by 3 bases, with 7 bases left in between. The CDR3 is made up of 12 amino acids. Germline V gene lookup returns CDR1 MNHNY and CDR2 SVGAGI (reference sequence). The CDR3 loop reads CASSLGHYEQYF. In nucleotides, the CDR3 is TGTGCCAGCAGTTTGGGACACTACGAGCAGTACTTC.

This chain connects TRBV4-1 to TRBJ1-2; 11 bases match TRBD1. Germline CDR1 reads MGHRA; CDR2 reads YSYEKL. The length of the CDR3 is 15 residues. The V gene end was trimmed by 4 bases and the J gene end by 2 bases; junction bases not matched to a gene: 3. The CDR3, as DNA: TGCGCCAGCAGCCCCGGGACAGGGGGAAACTATGGCTACACCTTC. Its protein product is CASSPGTGGNYGYTF.

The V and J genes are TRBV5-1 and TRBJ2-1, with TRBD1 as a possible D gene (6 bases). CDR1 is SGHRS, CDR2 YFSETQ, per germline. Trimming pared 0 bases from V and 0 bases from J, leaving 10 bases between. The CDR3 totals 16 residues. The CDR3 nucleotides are TGCGCCAGCAGCTTGGATGGGACACCCTCCTACAATGAGCAGTTCTTC. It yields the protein CASSLDGTPSYNEQFF. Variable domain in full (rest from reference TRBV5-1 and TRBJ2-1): KAGVTQTPRYLIKTRGQQVTLSCSPISGHRSVSWYQQTPGQGLQFLFEYFSETQRNKGNFPGRFSGRQFSNSRSEMNVSTLELGDSALYLCASSLDGTPSYNEQFFGPGTRLTVL.

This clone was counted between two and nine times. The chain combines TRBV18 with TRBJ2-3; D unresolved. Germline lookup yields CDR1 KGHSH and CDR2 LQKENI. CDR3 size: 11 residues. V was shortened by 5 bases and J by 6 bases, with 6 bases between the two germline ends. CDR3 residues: CASSESDTQYF. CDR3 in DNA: TGTGCCAGCTCAGAGTCCGATACGCAGTATTTT.

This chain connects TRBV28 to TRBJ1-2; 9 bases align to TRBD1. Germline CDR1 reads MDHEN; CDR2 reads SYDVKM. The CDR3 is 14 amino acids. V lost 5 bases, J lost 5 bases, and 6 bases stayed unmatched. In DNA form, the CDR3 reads TGTGCCAGCAGTAACAGGGGGCGGAGATATGGCTACACCTTC. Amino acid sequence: CASSNRGRRYGYTF.

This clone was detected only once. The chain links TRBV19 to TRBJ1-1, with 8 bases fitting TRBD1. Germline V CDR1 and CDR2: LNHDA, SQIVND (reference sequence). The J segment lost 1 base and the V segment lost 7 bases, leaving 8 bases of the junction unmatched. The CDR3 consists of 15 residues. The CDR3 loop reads CASTLLDRANTEAFF. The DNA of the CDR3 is TGTGCCAGTACCCTCCTGGACAGGGCGAACACTGAAGCTTTCTTT.

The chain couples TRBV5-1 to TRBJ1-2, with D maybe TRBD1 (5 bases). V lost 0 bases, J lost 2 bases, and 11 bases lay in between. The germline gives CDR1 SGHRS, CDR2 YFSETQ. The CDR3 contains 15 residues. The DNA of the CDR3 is TGCGCCAGCAGCTTGGGAGCAGGGCTAAACTATGGCTACACCTTC. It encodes CASSLGAGLNYGYTF.

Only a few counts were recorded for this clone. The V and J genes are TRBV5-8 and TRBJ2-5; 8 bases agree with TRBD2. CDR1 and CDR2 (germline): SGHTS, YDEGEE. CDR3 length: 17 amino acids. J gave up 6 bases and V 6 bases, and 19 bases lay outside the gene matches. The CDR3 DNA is TGTGCCAGCATCGAGCGGTCCCGGGGGGGCCGGGGGAAGACCCAGTACTTC. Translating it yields CASIERSRGGRGKTQYF.

The CDR3 sequence is CASSRDSGVILFF. CDR3 sequence (DNA): TGTGCCAGCAGTCGGGACAGTGGGGTGATACTGTTTTTT. This sequence joins TRBV2 and TRBJ1-4, with 7 nucleotides matching TRBD1. The CDR3 totals 13 residues. Germline V gene lookup returns CDR1 SNHLY and CDR2 FYNNEI. Trimming removed 5 bases from V and 13 bases from J; junction bases left unmatched: 10.

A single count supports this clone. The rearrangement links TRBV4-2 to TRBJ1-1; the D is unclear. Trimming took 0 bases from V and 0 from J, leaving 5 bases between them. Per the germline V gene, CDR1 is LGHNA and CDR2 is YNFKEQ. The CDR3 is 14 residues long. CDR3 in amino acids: CASSQDSMNTEAFF. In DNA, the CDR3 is TGTGCCAGCAGCCAAGATAGCATGAACACTGAAGCTTTCTTT.

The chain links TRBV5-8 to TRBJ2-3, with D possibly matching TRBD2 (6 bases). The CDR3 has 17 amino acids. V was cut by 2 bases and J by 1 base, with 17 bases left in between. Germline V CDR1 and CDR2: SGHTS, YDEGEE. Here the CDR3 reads CASSFREMWDGTDTQYF. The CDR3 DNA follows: TGTGCCAGCAGCTTTCGGGAGATGTGGGATGGCACAGATACGCAGTATTTT.

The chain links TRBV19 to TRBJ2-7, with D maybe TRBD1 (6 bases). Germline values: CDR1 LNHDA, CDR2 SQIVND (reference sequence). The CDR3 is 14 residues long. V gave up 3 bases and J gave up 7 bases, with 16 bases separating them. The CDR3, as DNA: TGTGCCAGTAGTATTACAGGGTTCCAGAGGGAGCAGTACTTC. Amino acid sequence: CASSITGFQREQYF.

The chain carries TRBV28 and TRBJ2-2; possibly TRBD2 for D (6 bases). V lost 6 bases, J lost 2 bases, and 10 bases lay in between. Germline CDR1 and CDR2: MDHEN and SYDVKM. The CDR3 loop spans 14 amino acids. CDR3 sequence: CASRTGDNTGELFF. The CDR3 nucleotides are TGTGCCAGCAGGACGGGGGATAACACCGGGGAGCTGTTTTTT.

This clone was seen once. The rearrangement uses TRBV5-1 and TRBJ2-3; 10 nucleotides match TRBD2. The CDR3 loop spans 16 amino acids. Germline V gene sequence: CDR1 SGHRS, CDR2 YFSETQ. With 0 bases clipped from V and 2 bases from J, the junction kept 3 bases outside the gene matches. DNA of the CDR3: TGCGCCAGCAGCTTGGGTAGCGGGGGGCCCACAGATACGCAGTATTTT. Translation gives CASSLGSGGPTDTQYF.

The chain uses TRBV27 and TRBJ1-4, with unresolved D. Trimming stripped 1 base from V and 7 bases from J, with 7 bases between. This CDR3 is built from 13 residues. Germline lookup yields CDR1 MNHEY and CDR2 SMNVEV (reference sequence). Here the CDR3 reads CASSLFSGEKLFF. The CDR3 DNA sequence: TGTGCCAGCAGTTTATTTTCGGGTGAAAAACTGTTTTTT.

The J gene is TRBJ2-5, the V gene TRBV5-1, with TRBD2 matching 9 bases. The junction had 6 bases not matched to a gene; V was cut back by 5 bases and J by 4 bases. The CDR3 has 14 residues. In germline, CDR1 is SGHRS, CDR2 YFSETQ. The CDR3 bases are TGCGCCAGCAGACCCGGGACTAGCCGAGAGACCCAGTACTTC. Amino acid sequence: CASRPGTSRETQYF.

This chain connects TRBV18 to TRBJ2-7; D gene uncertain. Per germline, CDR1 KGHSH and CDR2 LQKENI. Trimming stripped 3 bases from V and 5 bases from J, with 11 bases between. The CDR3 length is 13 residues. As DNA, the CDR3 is TGTGCCAGCTCACCCCTAAACTTAGACGAGCAGTACTTC. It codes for CASSPLNLDEQYF.

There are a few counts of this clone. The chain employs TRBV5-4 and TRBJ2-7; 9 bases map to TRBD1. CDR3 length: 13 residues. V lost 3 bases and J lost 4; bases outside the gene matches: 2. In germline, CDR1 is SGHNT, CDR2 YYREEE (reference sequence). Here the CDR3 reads CASSSGTGYEQYF. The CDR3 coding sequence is TGTGCCAGCAGCTCTGGGACAGGGTACGAGCAGTACTTC.

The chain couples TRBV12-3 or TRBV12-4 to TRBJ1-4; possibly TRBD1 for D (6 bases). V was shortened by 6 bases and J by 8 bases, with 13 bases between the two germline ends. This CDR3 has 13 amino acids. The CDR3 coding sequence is TGTGCCAGCAGAAAGTGGGGGCCAGAAAAACTGTTTTTT. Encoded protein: CASRKWGPEKLFF.